Following are 26 T cell receptor beta chains from one sample sequenced in a study of beta chain features in type 1 diabetes. Study-level results: Researchers report that Type 1 diabetes patients had moderately but significantly shorter TCRB CDR3s across all four CD4+ subsets.

Their antigens are not known. Expressed TCRB transcripts were sequenced, since all the RNA that had been isolated was reverse transcribed. Clones were sequenced by immunoSEQ multiplex PCR, and TCRdb holds only the in-frame ones, with some missing. In the table there are 600,000 to 700,000 clones, around 15% of which are singletons. Sample: naive CD4+ T cells from blood. All receptors come from a man aged 18 to 35 with type 1 diabetes.

The chain carries TRBV27 and TRBJ1-1; 7 bases are a match to TRBD1. This CDR3 comprises 16 residues. After removal of 8 bases from V and 0 bases from J, the junction contained 12 bases not matched to a gene. Looked up from germline, CDR1 is MNHEY and CDR2 is SMNVEV (reference sequence). The CDR3 region is CASFNRGAGMNTEAFF. CDR3 in DNA: TGTGCCAGCTTCAACAGGGGAGCGGGCATGAACACTGAAGCTTTCTTT.

The V and J genes are TRBV2 and TRBJ2-3, with a weak D call TRBD2 (6 bases). Trimming took off 4 bases at V and 6 bases at J, with 8 bases between the two ends. The length of the CDR3 is 12 residues. The germline gives CDR1 SNHLY, CDR2 FYNNEI. The DNA of the CDR3 is TGTGCCAGCAGTGTCCGGGGGGATACGCAGTATTTT. This gives the protein CASSVRGDTQYF.

The chain recombines TRBV28 with TRBJ1-2; D ambiguous. The germline V gene has CDR1 MDHEN and CDR2 SYDVKM. V was shortened by 5 bases and J by 9 bases, with 13 bases between the two germline ends. The CDR3 is 12 residues long. Here the CDR3 DNA reads TGTGCCAGCAGTGCGACGGCGCTAAGCTACACCTTC. Amino acids: CASSATALSYTF.

V gene TRBV6-1 combines with J gene TRBJ2-7; 9 nucleotides match TRBD1. The V gene's germline CDR1 is MNHNS and CDR2 SASEGT. This CDR3 comprises 16 residues. V lost 4 bases and J lost 0; bases outside the gene matches: 7. The CDR3 sequence is CASSAGTGIISYEQYF. The CDR3, as DNA: TGTGCCAGCAGTGCCGGGACAGGGATAATCTCCTACGAGCAGTACTTC.

The J gene is TRBJ2-5, the V gene TRBV23-1; 7 bases fit TRBD1. TRBV23-1 is filed as an ORF, its function uncertain. There are 14 residues in the CDR3. Trimming at V came to 0 bases and at J to 3 bases, leaving 1 base not matched to a gene. In DNA form, the CDR3 reads TGCGCCAGCAGTCAATCCGGGACAGAAGAGACCCAGTACTTC. Protein: CASSQSGTEETQYF.

This clone was detected a few times. CDR3 sequence reads: CALEQVLGETQYF. The CDR3 DNA is TGTGCCTTGGAACAGGTTCTTGGAGAGACCCAGTACTTC. The gene calls are TRBV30 and TRBJ2-5; tentative D call: TRBD1 (5 bases). CDR1 GTSNPN and CDR2 SVGIG come from the germline V gene (reference sequence). The CDR3 length is 13 residues. The V and J ends lost 7 bases and 4 bases respectively, with 16 bases between them. The full variable domain, with the rest looked up from reference TRBV30 and TRBJ2-5, is SQTIHQWPATLVQPVGSPLSLECTVEGTSNPNLYWYRQAAGRGLQLLFYSVGIGQISSEVPQNLSASRPQDRQFILSSKKLLLSDSGFYLCALEQVLGETQYFGPGTRLLVL.

This chain connects TRBV6-5 to TRBJ2-7; D perhaps matches TRBD2 (5 bases). The V end was cut by 0 bases, the J end by 1 base, with 10 bases between. This CDR3 region has 15 residues. Per germline, CDR1 MNHEY and CDR2 SVGAGI. The CDR3 DNA reads TGTGCCAGCAGTTACTCGGCTTGGACTTCCTACGAGCAGTACTTC. Translation: CASSYSAWTSYEQYF.

The V gene is TRBV28, the J gene TRBJ1-2, with 9 positions matching TRBD1. CDR3 length: 15 residues. Losses at the gene ends were 5 bases for V and 7 bases for J; bases not matched to a gene: 11. Germline CDR1 MDHEN, CDR2 SYDVKM. For the CDR3, the DNA is TGTGCCAGCAGTCTTTCCCGGGACAGGGTTGGTGGCTACACCTTC. It codes for CASSLSRDRVGGYTF.

This clone was recorded a few times. The chain combines TRBV2 with TRBJ2-2, with D perhaps TRBD2 (6 bases). Germline V gene lookup returns CDR1 SNHLY and CDR2 FYNNEI. The CDR3 has 16 residues. The V end lost 5 bases, the J end lost 3 bases, and 16 bases lay between the germline ends. The CDR3, as DNA: TGTGCCAGCAGTACCATTAGCTGGGGGGACACCGGGGAGCTGTTTTTT. It specifies CASSTISWGDTGELFF.

In this sample, this clone turned up a few times. This rearrangement joins TRBV28 to TRBJ2-3, with D unresolved. The CDR3 covers 11 residues. V lost 5 bases and J lost 5, with 5 bases in between. CDR1 and CDR2 from the germline V gene are MDHEN and SYDVKM. The chain's CDR3 is CASSRRDTQYF. CDR3 coding DNA: TGTGCCAGCAGTAGGAGAGATACGCAGTATTTT.

This clone was detected only a few times. V usage is TRBV4-1 and J usage is TRBJ2-6, with 7 positions matching TRBD1. CDR1 and CDR2 (germline): MGHRA, YSYEKL. Unmatched junction bases numbered 4, after V lost 2 bases and J lost 0 bases. The CDR3 is 17 amino acids. The CDR3 reads CASSQWTGSSGANVLTF. The CDR3 bases are TGCGCCAGCAGCCAATGGACAGGTTCCTCTGGGGCCAACGTCCTGACTTTC.

The V and J genes are TRBV29-1 and TRBJ2-5, with 9 positions matching TRBD1. Germline trimming cut 5 bases from V and 5 bases from J; bases unmatched to any gene: 6. This CDR3 contains 13 residues. Germline V gene sequence: CDR1 SQVTM, CDR2 ANQGSEA. CDR3 nucleotide sequence: TGCAGCGTTACACACAGGGGGCTTGAGACCCAGTACTTC. Protein: CSVTHRGLETQYF.

The CDR3 region is CASSMGPGNQPQHF. The DNA of the CDR3 is TGTGCCAGTAGTATGGGTCCGGGGAATCAGCCCCAGCATTTT. This chain connects TRBV19 to TRBJ1-5, with unresolved D. Germline CDR1 reads LNHDA; CDR2 reads SQIVND (reference sequence). The V end was cut by 3 bases, the J end by 4 bases, with 10 bases between. The CDR3 contains 14 residues.

J is TRBJ2-5 and V is TRBV10-3; D gene uncertain. Trimming shortened V by 0 bases and J by 6 bases, and 8 bases separated the two germline ends. This CDR3 is 13 amino acids long. The germline gives CDR1 ENHRY, CDR2 SYGVKD. CDR3 in DNA: TGTGCCATCAGTGAGTCTGGTAGCAAGACCCAGTACTTC. It specifies CAISESGSKTQYF.

This clone was observed a few times. The V call is TRBV18, the J call TRBJ2-7; 9 positions match TRBD1. The ends lost 4 bases at V and 5 bases at J; junction bases unmatched: 6. The germline V gene has CDR1 KGHSH and CDR2 LQKENI. This CDR3 comprises 14 residues. The CDR3 DNA follows: TGTGCCAGCTCACTGGGGACAGGGTCGGACGAGCAGTACTTC. Its translation: CASSLGTGSDEQYF.

CDR3 sequence (DNA): TGTGCCAGAAGCGGCTCTGGGCCGAGGACCGGGGAGCTGTTTTTT. Translated: CARSGSGPRTGELFF. The J gene is TRBJ2-2, the V gene TRBV2; tentative D call: TRBD2 (5 bases). V lost 9 bases and J lost 5, with 19 bases in between. Germline lookup yields CDR1 SNHLY and CDR2 FYNNEI. The CDR3 runs to 15 residues.

This clone occurred a few times. The CDR3 DNA follows: TGTGCCACCAGCACCCAGGAGGACACTGAAGCTTTCTTT. As protein: CATSTQEDTEAFF. The chain carries TRBV15 and TRBJ1-1; D is unclear. This CDR3 region has 13 residues. V was clipped by 4 bases and J by 3 bases, with 9 bases between them. CDR1 LNHNV and CDR2 YYDKDF come from the germline V gene (reference sequence).

In its sample, this clone was seen a few times. This sequence joins TRBV4-1 and TRBJ1-1; no definite D call. CDR1 and CDR2 from the germline V gene are MGHRA and YSYEKL. The CDR3 totals 13 residues. Trimming took 4 bases from V and 4 from J, leaving 10 bases between them. CDR3 residues: CASSLPDLTEAFF. The CDR3 DNA is TGCGCCAGCAGCCTTCCGGACCTCACTGAAGCTTTCTTT.

This clone was seen only a few times. The chain couples TRBV6-6 to TRBJ1-1; a weak D match, TRBD1 (5 bases). Germline CDR1 is MNHNY and CDR2 is SVGAGI (reference sequence). The CDR3 sequence is 14 residues long. V shed 6 bases and J shed 0 bases, with 11 bases lying between them. Written as DNA, the CDR3 is TGTGCCAGCAGCCCCGGGACGGTGAACACTGAAGCTTTCTTT. Its translation is CASSPGTVNTEAFF.

This clone was counted a few times. The chain recombines TRBV9 with TRBJ2-1, with 14 nucleotides matching TRBD2. From germline, CDR1 is SGDLS and CDR2 YYNGEE. V dropped 4 bases and J dropped 5; count of bases not matched to a gene: 5. The CDR3 is made up of 16 amino acids. CDR3 amino acids: CASSPQGLAGDNEQFF. CDR3 nucleotide sequence: TGTGCCAGCAGCCCCCAGGGACTAGCGGGGGACAATGAGCAGTTCTTC. The whole variable domain, remainder taken from reference TRBV9 and TRBJ2-1, is DSGVTQTPKHLITATGQRVTLRCSPRSGDLSVYWYQQSLDQGLQFLIQYYNGEERAKGNILERFSAQQFPDLHSELNLSSLELGDSALYFCASSPQGLAGDNEQFFGPGTRLTVL.

As for this clone: Distinct nucleotide sequences in the sample also encode this CDR3. The V gene is TRBV5-1, the J gene TRBJ1-2; no firm D call. This CDR3 contains 14 residues. V was pared by 0 bases and J by 0 bases, with 6 bases between. The germline V gene has CDR1 SGHRS and CDR2 YFSETQ. The CDR3 region has the DNA TGCGCCAGCAGCTTGGACAGCACTAACTATGGCTACACCTTC. Its translation is CASSLDSTNYGYTF. The whole variable domain, filled in from reference TRBV5-1 and TRBJ1-2, reads KAGVTQTPRYLIKTRGQQVTLSCSPISGHRSVSWYQQTPGQGLQFLFEYFSETQRNKGNFPGRFSGRQFSNSRSEMNVSTLELGDSALYLCASSLDSTNYGYTFGSGTRLTVV.

The chain joins TRBV6-5 to TRBJ1-1; 8 nucleotides align to TRBD1. The V gene end was trimmed by 0 bases and the J gene end by 7 bases; junction bases not matched to a gene: 1. CDR3 length: 13 amino acids. CDR1 and CDR2 (germline): MNHEY, SVGAGI. CDR3 in DNA: TGTGCCAGCAGTTACTCCGACAGGGGTGAAGCTTTCTTT. The encoded protein is CASSYSDRGEAFF.

This clone was picked up a small number of times. The rearrangement joins TRBV30 to TRBJ1-2; possible D gene TRBD1, 5 bases. Trimming took off 3 bases at V and 4 bases at J, with 15 bases between the two ends. The germline V gene has CDR1 GTSNPN and CDR2 SVGIG (reference sequence). CDR3 length: 14 amino acids. CDR3 sequence reads: CAWSGTPLRYGYTF. DNA for the CDR3: TGTGCCTGGAGCGGGACTCCCCTGCGCTATGGCTACACCTTC.

This clone came up a few times. The chain has TRBV10-3 and TRBJ2-5; 9 bases match TRBD2. The CDR3 contains 14 residues. Trimming at V came to 6 bases and at J to 3 bases, leaving 5 bases not matched to a gene. Germline CDR1 and CDR2: ENHRY and SYGVKD. The CDR3 nucleotides are TGTGCCATCAGCCCCGGACTAGCGAAAGAGACCCAGTACTTC. Protein product: CAISPGLAKETQYF.

There are a few counts of this clone. CDR3 coding DNA: TGTGCCAGCAGCCAAGGGGTGCGGGGGGGCCTGGATGAGCAGTTCTTC. Its translation: CASSQGVRGGLDEQFF. The rearrangement links TRBV7-7 to TRBJ2-1; 9 nucleotides agree with TRBD2. Germline loops: CDR1 SSHAT, CDR2 FNYEAQ (reference sequence). Trimming removed 5 bases from V and 8 bases from J; junction bases left unmatched: 13. There are 16 residues in the CDR3. The whole variable domain, remainder taken from reference TRBV7-7 and TRBJ2-1, is GAGVSQSPRYKVTKRGQDVTLRCDPISSHATLYWYQQALGQGPEFLTYFNYEAQPDKSGLPSDRFSAERPEGSISTLTIQRTEQRDSAMYRCASSQGVRGGLDEQFFGPGTRLTVL.

This clone was seen more than once but under ten times. V and J are TRBV4-2 and TRBJ2-7; D is ambiguous. The CDR3 runs to 16 residues. The germline V gene has CDR1 LGHNA and CDR2 YNFKEQ. V was trimmed by 4 bases and J by 3 bases, leaving 19 bases between them. The CDR3 loop reads CASSPDPGSRSYEQYF. The CDR3 region has the DNA TGTGCCAGCAGCCCCGATCCCGGCAGTAGGAGCTACGAGCAGTACTTC.